The 20 T cell receptor beta chains below were found in one sample sequenced in a study of long-term antiretroviral therapy in people with HIV. The run of the v3.0 immunoSEQ assay was at survey level. TCRdb keeps only in-frame clones here, not all; method: immunoSEQ multiplex PCR. This table holds approximately 14,000 clones, 75% to 85% found once. This specimen was unsorted PBMCs, taken 3.2 years before starting antiretroviral therapy. All receptors derive from a man aged 35-49 years with HIV.

This chain connects TRBV6-1 to TRBJ1-5, with D unresolved. Trimming cost V 4 bases and J 0 bases, with 10 bases left between them. CDR3 length equals 15 residues. Germline V gene lookup returns CDR1 MNHNS and CDR2 SASEGT. The CDR3 DNA is TGTGCCAGCAGTGGAAACCAGGATAGCAATCAGCCCCAGCATTTT. This codes for CASSGNQDSNQPQHF.

The CDR3 DNA follows: TGTGCCAGTAGTACCGGGACAGGGCAAGAGACCCAGTACTTC. It specifies CASSTGTGQETQYF. This chain uses TRBV19 with TRBJ2-5; TRBD1 matches at 9 bases. Trimming at V came to 4 bases and at J to 2 bases, leaving 2 bases not matched to a gene. Per the germline V gene, CDR1 is LNHDA and CDR2 is SQIVND (reference sequence). The CDR3 has 14 amino acids.

The rearrangement links TRBV19 to TRBJ2-3; D gene ambiguous. CDR1 and CDR2 from the germline V gene are LNHDA and SQIVND (reference sequence). The V and J ends lost 7 bases and 0 bases respectively, with 11 bases between them. CDR3 length: 14 amino acids. For the CDR3, the DNA is TGTGCCAGTACTAAGGCCCCTAGCACAGATACGCAGTATTTT. It is translated as CASTKAPSTDTQYF. Using reference TRBV19 and TRBJ2-3 for the parts outside the CDR3, the full variable domain is DGGITQSPKYLFRKEGQNVTLSCEQNLNHDAMYWYRQDPGQGLRLIYYSQIVNDFQKGDIAEGYSVSREKKESFPLTVTSAQKNPTAFYLCASTKAPSTDTQYFGPGTRLTVL.

The rearrangement uses TRBV7-8 and TRBJ2-2; 9 nucleotides agree with TRBD2. V shed 1 base and J 5 bases; nucleotides not matched to a gene: 8. The CDR3 runs 17 residues. Germline V gives CDR1 SGHVS, CDR2 FQNEAQ. CDR3 DNA: TGTGCCAGCAGCTTAGAAGGCGGGGGGGCTTGGACCGGGGAGCTGTTTTTT. Its protein is CASSLEGGGAWTGELFF.

The V gene is TRBV5-5, the J gene TRBJ1-4, with 10 bases identical to TRBD1. The CDR3 has 15 residues. In germline, CDR1 is SGHKS, CDR2 YYEKEE (reference sequence). Germline trimming cut 4 bases from V and 8 bases from J; bases unmatched to any gene: 8. The CDR3 bases are TGTGCCAGCAGCATGGTGGGGACAGGGGACGAAAAACTGTTTTTT. This translates into CASSMVGTGDEKLFF.

This clone is labeled as hyperexpanded. The rearrangement joins TRBV13 to TRBJ2-3; 14 bases fit TRBD2. V lost 5 bases to trimming and J lost 5 bases; unmatched junction nucleotides: 15. Germline CDR1 reads PRHDT; CDR2 reads FYEKMQ (reference sequence). The CDR3 has 19 residues. CDR3 sequence: CASSPGLAGGAGRLDTQYF. The CDR3 nucleotides are TGTGCCAGCAGCCCCGGACTAGCGGGGGGTGCCGGGCGGCTAGATACGCAGTATTTT.

The chain has TRBV7-9 and TRBJ2-1; D is perhaps TRBD1 (6 bases). Trimming cost V 5 bases and J 4 bases, with 15 bases left between them. The germline gives CDR1 SEHNR, CDR2 FQNEAQ (reference sequence). This CDR3 contains 15 residues. The CDR3 nucleotides are TGTGCCAGCAGCCCGCGGACAGTGTATTACAATGAGCAGTTCTTC. The encoded protein is CASSPRTVYYNEQFF.

CDR3 coding DNA: TGTGCCAGCAGCCCACTACTAGCGGGGGGCCGTACGCAGTATTTT. Its protein is CASSPLLAGGRTQYF. This chain connects TRBV11-2 to TRBJ2-3; the match to TRBD2 covers 12 bases. V shed 5 bases, J shed 8 bases, and the junction held 8 bases outside the gene matches. Germline loops: CDR1 SGHAT, CDR2 FQNNGV. The CDR3 totals 15 residues.

The V call is TRBV5-6, the J call TRBJ2-7, with D perhaps matching TRBD1 (6 bases). Germline V gene data show CDR1 as SGHDT and CDR2 as YYEEEE. V shed 0 bases and J shed 9 bases, with 16 bases lying between them. The CDR3 is 14 amino acids. The CDR3 DNA reads as TGTGCCAGCAGCTTGGCCGGGACACCAAGAGGGCAGTACTTC. It encodes CASSLAGTPRGQYF.

The CDR3 sequence is CASSLGLAANEKLFF. Written as DNA, the CDR3 is TGTGCCAGCAGCCTTGGACTAGCGGCTAATGAAAAACTGTTTTTT. The rearrangement joins TRBV7-9 to TRBJ1-4; D remains unclear. V lost 5 bases and J lost 3, with 13 bases in between. CDR1 and CDR2 (germline): SEHNR, FQNEAQ (reference sequence). The CDR3 has 15 residues.

This chain links TRBV5-1 with TRBJ2-5, with 12 bases lining up with TRBD2. Germline loops: CDR1 SGHRS, CDR2 YFSETQ. The trim removed 1 base at V and 1 base at J, leaving 5 bases unmatched. The CDR3 totals 17 residues. The CDR3 DNA is TGCGCCAGCAGCTTGCGACTAGCGGGGGACCCCCAAGAGACCCAGTACTTC. It specifies CASSLRLAGDPQETQYF.

V is TRBV4-1 and J is TRBJ1-5; D is possibly TRBD1 (5 bases). CDR3 length equals 15 residues. The germline V gene encodes CDR1 MGHRA and CDR2 YSYEKL. Trimming removed 3 bases from V and 7 bases from J, with 16 bases in between. DNA for the CDR3: TGCGCCAGCAGCCATATAAGGGAGGGGAGCCAGCCCCAGCATTTT. Translated: CASSHIREGSQPQHF.

The chain uses TRBV6-5 and TRBJ2-1; 8 positions agree with TRBD1. V was clipped by 2 bases and J by 8 bases; unmatched bases: 11. The CDR3 has 16 residues. Germline V CDR1 and CDR2: MNHEY, SVGAGI. CDR3 region: CASSYRAGGARYEQFF. The CDR3, as DNA: TGTGCCAGCAGTTACAGGGCAGGGGGCGCGAGGTATGAGCAGTTCTTC.

The chain carries TRBV11-2 and TRBJ2-6, with D possibly being TRBD1 (5 bases). The CDR3 loop spans 15 amino acids. Trimming took 0 bases from V and 2 from J, leaving 5 bases between them. Germline assignment: CDR1 SGHAT and CDR2 FQNNGV. The CDR3 DNA reads TGTGCCAGCAGCTTAGAGGGGCCTGGGGCCAACGTCCTGACTTTC. This gives the protein CASSLEGPGANVLTF.

The chain carries TRBV5-5 and TRBJ1-3; D gene unclear. V lost 4 bases and J 1 base, leaving 9 bases between the germline ends. Looked up from germline, CDR1 is SGHKS and CDR2 is YYEKEE (reference sequence). This CDR3 has 14 amino acids. The CDR3 spells CASSPRDSGNTIYF. The CDR3 DNA sequence: TGTGCCAGCAGCCCCCGGGATTCTGGAAACACCATATATTTT.

The chain is built from TRBV30 and TRBJ1-1; the D gene is possibly TRBD1 (5 bases). The V end was cut by 4 bases, the J end by 10 bases, with 13 bases between. Germline V gene sequence: CDR1 GTSNPN, CDR2 SVGIG (reference sequence). The CDR3 has 11 residues. CDR3 region: CAWILGLRAFF. CDR3 DNA sequence: TGTGCCTGGATTTTGGGACTCAGAGCTTTCTTT.

The CDR3 loop reads CASSREGRTEYF. For the CDR3, the DNA is TGTGCCAGCAGCCGTGAGGGACGGACGGAGTACTTC. The chain links TRBV7-9 to TRBJ2-7; D is possibly TRBD1 or TRBD2 (5 bases each). V gave up 5 bases and J gave up 11 bases, with 16 bases separating them. CDR1 and CDR2 (germline): SEHNR, FQNEAQ (reference sequence). The length of the CDR3 is 12 residues.

This clone was picked up one time. One end of the junction is discordant with germline, which a read error may explain. This chain connects TRBV6-1 to TRBJ1-5; a weak D match, TRBD1 (5 bases). The CDR3 consists of 14 residues. Germline V gene sequence: CDR1 MNHNS, CDR2 SASEGT. The CDR3 nucleotides are TGTGCCAGCGTCCAGGGCTATAGCGATCAGCCCCAGCATTTT. Its translation: CASVQGYSDQPQHF.

The rearrangement links TRBV30 to TRBJ2-3; 7 bases align to TRBD2. The CDR3 is 16 amino acids. Germline values: CDR1 GTSNPN, CDR2 SVGIG (reference sequence). J gave up 0 bases and V 3 bases, and 9 bases lay outside the gene matches. The CDR3 region is CAWRGGRASSTDTQYF. As DNA, the CDR3 is TGTGCCTGGAGGGGTGGGAGGGCTTCTAGCACAGATACGCAGTATTTT.

A few counts support this clone. CDR3 bases: TGTGCCGTCGCGCCCAGGGTCGGAAGCACTGAAGCTTTCTTT. This sequence encodes CAVAPRVGSTEAFF. The chain links TRBV7-3 to TRBJ1-1; possibly TRBD1 for D (5 bases). Trimming left V 11 bases short and J 4 bases short, with 20 bases between. The CDR3 consists of 14 residues. In germline, CDR1 is SGHTA, CDR2 FQGTGA.